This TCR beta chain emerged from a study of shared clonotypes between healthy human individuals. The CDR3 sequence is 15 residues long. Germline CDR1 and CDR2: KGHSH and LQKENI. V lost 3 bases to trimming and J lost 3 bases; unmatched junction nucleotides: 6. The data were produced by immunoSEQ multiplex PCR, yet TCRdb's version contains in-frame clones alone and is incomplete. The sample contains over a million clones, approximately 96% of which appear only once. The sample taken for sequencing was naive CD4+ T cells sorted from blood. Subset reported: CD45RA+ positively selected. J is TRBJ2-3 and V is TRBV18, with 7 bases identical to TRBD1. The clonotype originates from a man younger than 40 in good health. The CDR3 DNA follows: TGTGCCAGCTCACCGCTCAGGGGGAGAACAGATACGCAGTATTTT. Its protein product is CASSPLRGRTDTQYF.